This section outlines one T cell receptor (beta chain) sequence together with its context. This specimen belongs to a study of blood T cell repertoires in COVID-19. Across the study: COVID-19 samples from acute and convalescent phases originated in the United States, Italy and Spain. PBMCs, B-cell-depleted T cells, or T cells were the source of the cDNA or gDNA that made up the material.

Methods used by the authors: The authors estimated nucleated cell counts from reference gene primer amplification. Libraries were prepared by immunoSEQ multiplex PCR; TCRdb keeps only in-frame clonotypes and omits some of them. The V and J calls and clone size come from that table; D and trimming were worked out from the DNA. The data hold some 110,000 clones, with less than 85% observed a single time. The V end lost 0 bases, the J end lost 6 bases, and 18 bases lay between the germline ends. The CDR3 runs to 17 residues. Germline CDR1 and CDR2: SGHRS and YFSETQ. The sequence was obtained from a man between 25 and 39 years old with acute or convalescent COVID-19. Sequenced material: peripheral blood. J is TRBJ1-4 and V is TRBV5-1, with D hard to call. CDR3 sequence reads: CASSLGVQRASDEKLFF. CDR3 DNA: TGCGCCAGCAGCTTGGGGGTACAGCGGGCGAGCGATGAAAAACTGTTTTTT.